The clone carrying this TCR beta chain has a count of ten or more. Its target is not known. The germline V gene encodes CDR1 DFQATT and CDR2 SNEGSKA (reference sequence). There are 12 residues in the CDR3. V lost 6 bases and J 0 bases, leaving 9 bases between the germline ends. The template was RNA from unsorted bulk tissue. This sample was included in a study of tumor and adjacent non-tumor tissue in lung cancer. Points from the study as a whole: Patients with more diverse tumor TCRs had worse survival.

Three rounds of nested PCR, following a modified ARM-PCR protocol, produced the TCRbeta library. TCRdb used MiXCR to reprocess the multiplex PCR reads, holding one entry per CDR3 protein. The sample yields fewer than 85,000 distinct CDR3 sequences, around 74% seen once. This TCR was sampled from a woman in her forties or fifties with non-small cell lung cancer. The source material was lung tumor tissue. This chain joins TRBV20-1 and TRBJ2-7; D remains ambiguous. CDR3 residues: CSATASSYEQYF. The CDR3 DNA is TGCAGTGCCACAGCCAGCTCCTACGAGCAGTACTTC.